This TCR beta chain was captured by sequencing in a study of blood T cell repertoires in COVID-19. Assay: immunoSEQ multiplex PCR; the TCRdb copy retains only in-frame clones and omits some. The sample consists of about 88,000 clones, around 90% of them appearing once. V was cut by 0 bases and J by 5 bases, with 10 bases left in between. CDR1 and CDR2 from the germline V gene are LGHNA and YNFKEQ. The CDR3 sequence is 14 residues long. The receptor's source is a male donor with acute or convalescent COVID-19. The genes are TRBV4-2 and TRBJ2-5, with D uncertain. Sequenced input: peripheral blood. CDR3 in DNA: TGTGCCAGCAGCCAAGACTGGCGTAGCGAGACCCAGTACTTC. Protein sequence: CASSQDWRSETQYF.